This TCR beta chain was identified in a study of T cells expressing NK-cell markers. For the study at large: CD3+CD56+NKG2C+, CD3+CD56+NKG2C- and CD3+CD56-NKG2C+ T cells, once sorted, supplied the TCR beta repertoires.

The V gene's germline CDR1 is SGHAT and CDR2 FQNNGV. This CDR3 has 15 amino acids. Study-level results: Dominant NKG2C+ clonotypes were found to form roughly 1.0-7.0% of CD8+ T cells in six donors. Certain NKG2C+ T cell clones were expanded, and their HCMV specificity remained unclear.

The cDNA for TCR beta came from 5'RACE template switching with UMIs. TCRdb reprocessed the 5' RACE reads and keeps a single row for each CDR3 protein, giving no DNA. This sample contains a few hundred thousand distinct CDR3 sequences. Concerning this clonotype itself: The antigen is undetermined.

This TCR was sampled from a man aged 18 to 69 in good health. Sequencing input: blood T cells: a sorted CD56 or NKG2C T cell subset, CD4+ or CD8+ T cells, or bulk PBMC T cells (not recorded which). The chain has TRBV11-2 and TRBJ2-7; TCRdb selects TRBD2, and the lack of DNA leaves this call unchecked. The CDR3 sequence: CASSPLPGGGYEQYF.